The 9 T cell receptor beta chains listed next were all sequenced from one sample in a study of T cells after yellow fever vaccination. Each CDR3 protein is one row after TCRdb ran MiXCR on the 5' RACE reads. The sample holds 200,000 to 300,000 distinct CDR3 sequences, 10% to 15% seen once. This specimen consisted of CD4+ T cells sorted from PBMCs, obtained 45 days after the yellow fever booster vaccination. The receptors here all came from a man aged 25 to 45 who received the YFV17D yellow fever vaccine.

V and J are TRBV20-1 and TRBJ2-7; 8 bases match TRBD1. Per germline, CDR1 DFQATT and CDR2 SNEGSKA (reference sequence). CDR3 length equals 12 residues. V was clipped by 6 bases and J by 7 bases; unmatched bases: 8. CDR3 sequence: CSARTGHGEQYF. DNA for the CDR3: TGCAGTGCACGGACAGGGCATGGGGAGCAGTACTTC.

In its sample, this clonotype was seen a few times. V gene TRBV10-3 combines with J gene TRBJ2-1; D is possibly TRBD1 or TRBD2 (5 bases each). This CDR3 has 15 residues. Germline CDR1 is ENHRY and CDR2 is SYGVKD. Deletions cut 3 bases from V and 3 bases from J, with 12 bases between. CDR3 nucleotide sequence: TGTGCCATCAGTGATGTAGGGGCGGGCTACAATGAGCAGTTCTTC. Protein product: CAISDVGAGYNEQFF.

The J gene is TRBJ2-1, the V gene TRBV7-9; 8 bases agree with TRBD2. CDR1 and CDR2 from the germline V gene are SEHNR and FQNEAQ (reference sequence). This CDR3 has 15 amino acids. The V segment lost 1 base and the J segment 14 bases; nucleotides outside the gene matches: 13. CDR3 in amino acids: CASSLVRGSGTQEFF. The CDR3 DNA is TGTGCCAGCAGCTTAGTCCGAGGTAGCGGGACCCAGGAGTTCTTC. Supplemented by reference TRBV7-9 and TRBJ2-1, the full variable domain reads DTGVSQNPRHKITKRGQNVTFRCDPISEHNRLYWYRQTLGQGPEFLTYFQNEAQLEKSRLLSDRFSAERPKGSFSTLEIQRTEQGDSAMYLCASSLVRGSGTQEFFGPGTRLTVL.

The chain joins TRBV9 to TRBJ2-3, with 7 bases that match TRBD2. Germline assignment: CDR1 SGDLS and CDR2 YYNGEE. Trimming removed 4 bases from V and 0 bases from J; junction bases left unmatched: 5. The CDR3 consists of 15 residues. The CDR3 spells CASSPAGLSTDTQYF. CDR3 nucleotide sequence: TGTGCCAGCAGCCCAGCGGGGCTAAGCACAGATACGCAGTATTTT. The full variable domain, with the rest looked up from reference TRBV9 and TRBJ2-3, is DSGVTQTPKHLITATGQRVTLRCSPRSGDLSVYWYQQSLDQGLQFLIQYYNGEERAKGNILERFSAQQFPDLHSELNLSSLELGDSALYFCASSPAGLSTDTQYFGPGTRLTVL.

This clonotype was detected many times. The gene calls are TRBV20-1 and TRBJ1-4; D gene unclear. The CDR3 length is 11 residues. Germline V gene data show CDR1 as DFQATT and CDR2 as SNEGSKA (reference sequence). CDR3 region: CVPTDNEKLFF. The CDR3 region has the DNA TGCGTCCCGACGGATAATGAAAAACTGTTTTTT.

The sample holds a few counts of this clonotype. The chain couples TRBV24-1 to TRBJ2-1; tentatively, D is TRBD2 (6 bases). The CDR3 is 15 residues long. With 5 bases removed from V and 1 base from J, the gap between germline ends came to 11 bases. The germline V gene has CDR1 KGHDR and CDR2 SFDVKD. CDR3: CATSAAGRSYNEQFF. The DNA for the CDR3 is TGTGCCACCAGTGCTGCGGGAAGGTCCTACAATGAGCAGTTCTTC.

In its sample, this clonotype was seen a few times. The rearrangement uses TRBV6-1 and TRBJ1-1; 7 nucleotides agree with TRBD1. With V trimmed by 5 bases and J by 0 bases, 6 bases remained unmatched. This CDR3 spans 15 amino acids. Per germline, CDR1 MNHNS and CDR2 SASEGT. The CDR3 reads CASSKGQEMNTEAFF. The DNA for the CDR3 is TGTGCCAGCAGTAAAGGACAGGAAATGAACACTGAAGCTTTCTTT.

The J gene is TRBJ2-1, the V gene TRBV19, with a tentative D call TRBD2 (6 bases). V was clipped by 6 bases and J by 2 bases, with 14 bases between them. CDR1 is LNHDA and CDR2 is SQIVND in the germline V gene (reference sequence). This CDR3 region has 15 residues. The CDR3 DNA is TGTGCCAGTAGGATTGCGGGAAACACCTACAATGAGCAGTTCTTC. This sequence encodes CASRIAGNTYNEQFF.

This clonotype appeared a few times. CDR3 bases: TGTGCCAGCAGTCAAGGGATCGGCGAGCAGTACTTC. Protein product: CASSQGIGEQYF. J is TRBJ2-7 and V is TRBV6-6; D remains unclear. This CDR3 comprises 12 residues. V was shortened by 5 bases and J by 6 bases, with 11 bases between the two germline ends. The germline gives CDR1 MNHNY, CDR2 SVGAGI (reference sequence).